This entry concerns a single T cell receptor beta chain. This sample was taken from a study of spatial heterogeneity in lung cancer. The time point: sample taken at primary tumor resection. Unsorted samples of tumor, nontumor lung or frozen PBMC had their whole RNA sequenced. TCRdb processed the 5' RACE reads anew with MiXCR; each CDR3 protein has one entry. The sample holds under 100,000 distinct CDR3 sequences, about 9.4% seen once. The CDR3 has 15 amino acids. Trimming stripped 5 bases from V and 2 bases from J, with 16 bases between. Germline V gene data show CDR1 as MDHEN and CDR2 as SYDVKM. The TCR originated in a male donor with early-stage non-small cell lung cancer. Sequenced here: PBMCs, sampled at surgery. The J gene is TRBJ2-7, the V gene TRBV28; D is ambiguous. CDR3 in amino acids: CASSPPPLVAYEQYF. The CDR3 DNA reads TGTGCCAGCAGTCCCCCCCCGTTAGTGGCCTACGAGCAGTACTTC.